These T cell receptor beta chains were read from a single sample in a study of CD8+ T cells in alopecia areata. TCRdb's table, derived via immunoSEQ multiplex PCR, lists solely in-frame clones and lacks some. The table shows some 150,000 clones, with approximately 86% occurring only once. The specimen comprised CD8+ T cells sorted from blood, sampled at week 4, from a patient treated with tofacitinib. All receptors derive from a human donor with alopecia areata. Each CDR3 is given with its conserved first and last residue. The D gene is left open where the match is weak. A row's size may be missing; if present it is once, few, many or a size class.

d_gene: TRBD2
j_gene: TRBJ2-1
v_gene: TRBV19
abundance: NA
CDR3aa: CASSMLAGTYNEQFF
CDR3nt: TGTGCCAGTAGTATGCTAGCGGGTACGTACAATGAGCAGTTCTTC

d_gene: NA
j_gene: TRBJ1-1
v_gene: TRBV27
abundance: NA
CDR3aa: CASSLRGGHTEAFF
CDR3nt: TGTGCCAGCAGTTTACGGGGGGGCCACACTGAAGCTTTCTTT

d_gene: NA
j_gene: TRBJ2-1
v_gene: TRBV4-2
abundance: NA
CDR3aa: CASSQEDYSSYNEQFF
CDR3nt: TGTGCCAGCAGCCAAGAGGACTATAGCTCCTACAATGAGCAGTTCTTC

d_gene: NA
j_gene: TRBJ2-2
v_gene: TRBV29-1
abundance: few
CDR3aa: CSVVKGGPNTGELFF
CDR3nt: TGCAGCGTTGTTAAGGGAGGCCCCAACACCGGGGAGCTGTTTTTT

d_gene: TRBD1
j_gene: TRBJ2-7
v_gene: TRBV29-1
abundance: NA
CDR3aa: CSVFGDPQGASSYEQYF
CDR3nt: TGCAGCGTTTTTGGGGACCCACAGGGGGCGAGCTCCTACGAGCAGTACTTC

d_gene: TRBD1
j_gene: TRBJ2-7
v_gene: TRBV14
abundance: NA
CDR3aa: CASSQRTGGASYEQYF
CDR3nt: TGTGCCAGCAGCCAGAGGACAGGGGGCGCCTCCTACGAGCAGTACTTC

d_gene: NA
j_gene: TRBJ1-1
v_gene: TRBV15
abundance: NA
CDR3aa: CATSRDRGPGGTEAFF
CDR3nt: TGTGCCACCAGCAGAGATCGGGGACCTGGTGGCACTGAAGCTTTCTTT

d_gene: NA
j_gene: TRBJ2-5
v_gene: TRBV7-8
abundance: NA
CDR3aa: CASSFSRDIGNQETQYF
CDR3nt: TGTGCCAGCAGCTTTTCGAGGGACATTGGGAACCAAGAGACCCAGTACTTC

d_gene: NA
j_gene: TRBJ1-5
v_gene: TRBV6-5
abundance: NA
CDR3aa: CASSLTVNSNQPQHF
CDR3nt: TGTGCCAGCAGCTTGACCGTGAATAGCAATCAGCCCCAGCATTTT

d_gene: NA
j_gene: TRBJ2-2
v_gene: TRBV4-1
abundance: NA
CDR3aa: CASSQDERGELFF
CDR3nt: TGCGCCAGCAGCCAAGATGAACGGGGGGAGCTGTTTTTT

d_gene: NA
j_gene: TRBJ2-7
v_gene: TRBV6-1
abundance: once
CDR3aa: CASSARSYEQYF
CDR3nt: TGTGCCAGCAGTGCCAGAAGTTACGAGCAGTACTTC

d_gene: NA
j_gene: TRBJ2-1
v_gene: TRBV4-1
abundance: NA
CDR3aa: CASSQGTSDEQFF
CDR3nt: TGCGCCAGCAGCCAAGGAACTAGTGATGAGCAGTTCTTC

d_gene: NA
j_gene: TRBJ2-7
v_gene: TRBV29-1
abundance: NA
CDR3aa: CSVVTLFNEQYF
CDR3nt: TGCAGCGTTGTGACTTTATTCAACGAGCAGTACTTC

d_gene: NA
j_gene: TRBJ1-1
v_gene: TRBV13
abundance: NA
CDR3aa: CASSFQDTEAFF
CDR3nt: TGTGCCAGCAGCTTTCAGGACACTGAAGCTTTCTTT

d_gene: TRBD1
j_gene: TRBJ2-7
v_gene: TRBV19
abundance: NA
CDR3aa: CASSIGTGSDEQYF
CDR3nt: TGTGCCAGTAGTATCGGGACAGGGAGTGACGAGCAGTACTTC

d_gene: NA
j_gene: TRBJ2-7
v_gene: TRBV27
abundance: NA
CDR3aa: CASSGRRGIYEQYF
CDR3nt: TGTGCCAGCAGTGGGCGGAGGGGAATCTACGAGCAGTACTTC

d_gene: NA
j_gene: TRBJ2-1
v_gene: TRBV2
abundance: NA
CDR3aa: CASSEGQADYNEQFF
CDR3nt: TGTGCCAGCAGTGAGGGCCAGGCCGATTACAATGAGCAGTTCTTC

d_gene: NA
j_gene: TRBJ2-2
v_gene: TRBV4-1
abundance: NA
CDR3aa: CASSHRISDYPGELFF
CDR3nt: TGCGCCAGCAGCCATAGAATCTCGGACTACCCCGGGGAGCTGTTTTTT

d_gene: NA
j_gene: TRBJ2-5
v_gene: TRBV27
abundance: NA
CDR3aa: CASSPLGKTQETQYF
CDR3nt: TGTGCCAGCAGTCCCCTGGGAAAAACGCAAGAGACCCAGTACTTC

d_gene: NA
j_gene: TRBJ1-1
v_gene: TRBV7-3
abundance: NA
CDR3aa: CASSLGGDRNTEAFF
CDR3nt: TGTGCCAGCAGCTTAGGTGGCGACAGGAACACTGAAGCTTTCTTT

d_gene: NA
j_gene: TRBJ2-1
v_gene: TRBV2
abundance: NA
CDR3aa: CASVKGGGEQFF
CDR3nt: TGTGCCAGCGTCAAGGGAGGTGGTGAGCAGTTCTTC

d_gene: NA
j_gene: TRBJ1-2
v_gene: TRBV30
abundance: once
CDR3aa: CAWSEKYLNYGYTF
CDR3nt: TGTGCCTGGAGTGAGAAGTATCTTAACTATGGCTACACCTTC

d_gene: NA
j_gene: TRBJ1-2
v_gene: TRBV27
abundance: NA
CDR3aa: CASSLSRGYDYGYTF
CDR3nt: TGTGCCAGCAGTTTATCAAGAGGGTATGACTATGGCTACACCTTC

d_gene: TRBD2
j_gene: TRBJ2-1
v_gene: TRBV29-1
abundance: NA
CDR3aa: CSVDGLAAYNEQFF
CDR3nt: TGCAGCGTTGACGGACTAGCGGCCTACAATGAGCAGTTCTTC

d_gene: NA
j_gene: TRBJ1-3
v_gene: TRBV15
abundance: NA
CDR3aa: CATSRDTGLGNTIYF
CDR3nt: TGTGCCACCAGCAGAGATACAGGGTTAGGAAACACCATATATTTT

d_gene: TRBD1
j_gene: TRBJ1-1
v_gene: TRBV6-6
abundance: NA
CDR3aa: CASTLTGEVTEAFF
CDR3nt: TGTGCCAGCACGTTGACAGGGGAGGTTACTGAAGCTTTCTTT